The next 8 T cell receptor beta chains were all read from a single sample in a study of shared clonotypes between healthy human individuals (dated by TCRdb to the early 2020s). Library generation was performed with the immunoSEQ multiplex PCR assay. TCRdb's version of the immuneACCESS table is confined to in-frame rearrangements and falls short of the full clone set. An unresolved V gene accounts for under half of the shortfall where checked; the remainder is of unknown origin. This sample comprises some 1 million clones, about 75% of them detected only once. Of the sample, roughly 1.4% falls within the top ten clones. The sequencing input was memory CD4+ T cells sorted from blood. The cell subset or site label here, explained by the study, means: CD45RA-negative fraction. The source of these receptors is a young man in good health.

Turning to this clone: Additional DNA sequences in this sample encode the identical CDR3. The genes are TRBV9 and TRBJ1-3; unclear D gene. Trimming removed 0 bases at V and 0 bases at J, with 7 bases between. Per germline, CDR1 SGDLS and CDR2 YYNGEE. The CDR3 runs 15 residues. The CDR3 DNA sequence: TGTGCCAGCAGCGTAGAGGGCGGCTCTGGAAACACCATATATTTT. Translating gives CASSVEGGSGNTIYF.

The V and J genes are TRBV2 and TRBJ1-2; possibly TRBD1 for D (5 bases). The CDR3 contains 12 residues. The ends were cut back, 6 bases at V and 5 bases at J, with 10 bases in the middle. From germline, CDR1 is SNHLY and CDR2 FYNNEI. The DNA for the CDR3 is TGTGCCAGCAGGACAGTTGGGTATGGCTACACCTTC. It translates to CASRTVGYGYTF.

J is TRBJ1-2 and V is TRBV19, with 9 bases that match TRBD1. This CDR3 comprises 16 residues. Trimming removed 6 bases from V and 4 bases from J; junction bases left unmatched: 12. The V gene's germline CDR1 is LNHDA and CDR2 SQIVND (reference sequence). The CDR3 bases are TGTGCCAGTAGCGATCCCGGGACAGGGTTTAGCTATGGCTACACCTTC. This sequence encodes CASSDPGTGFSYGYTF.

J is TRBJ1-2 and V is TRBV7-2; no clear D. V dropped 5 bases and J dropped 8 bases, with 15 bases sitting between them. The germline V gene has CDR1 SGHTA and CDR2 FQGNSA. This CDR3 region has 13 residues. The CDR3 loop is CASSQGAGEGYTF. DNA of the CDR3: TGTGCCAGCAGCCAAGGTGCGGGCGAGGGCTACACCTTC.

The V call is TRBV15, the J call TRBJ2-7; D gene unclear. The V gene's germline CDR1 is LNHNV and CDR2 YYDKDF (reference sequence). Deletions cut 1 base from V and 0 bases from J, with 10 bases between. This CDR3 contains 15 residues. The CDR3 DNA sequence: TGTGCCACCAGCAGAGCCTCCCTCAGCTCCTACGAGCAGTACTTC. Its translation: CATSRASLSSYEQYF.

The chain couples TRBV28 to TRBJ1-4; TRBD1 is a possible D gene (6 bases). CDR1 and CDR2 (germline): MDHEN, SYDVKM. CDR3 length: 16 residues. The ends were cut back, 7 bases at V and 5 bases at J, with 20 bases in the middle. This CDR3 reads CASTLPRGGGNEKLFF. Written as DNA, the CDR3 is TGTGCCAGCACCCTCCCAAGAGGGGGGGGGAATGAAAAACTGTTTTTT.

V and J are TRBV10-3 and TRBJ1-6; 8 nucleotides line up with TRBD1. The CDR3 has 15 residues. Germline loops: CDR1 ENHRY, CDR2 SYGVKD. V gave up 7 bases and J gave up 4 bases; unmatched junction bases: 6. As DNA, the CDR3 is TGTGCCATCAAAGGACAGGGAGGATATAATTCACCCCTCCACTTT. It encodes CAIKGQGGYNSPLHF.

The rearrangement links TRBV7-9 to TRBJ1-2, with 9 nucleotides matching TRBD1. Germline CDR1 SEHNR, CDR2 FQNEAQ (reference sequence). This CDR3 is 15 amino acids long. Trimming cost V 5 bases and J 6 bases; bases outside gene matches: 10. In DNA, the CDR3 is TGTGCCAGCAGCCCACGGGACAGGGTAGATCATGGCTACACCTTC. This sequence encodes CASSPRDRVDHGYTF. The full variable domain, its missing parts supplied by reference TRBV7-9 and TRBJ1-2, is DTGVSQNPRHKITKRGQNVTFRCDPISEHNRLYWYRQTLGQGPEFLTYFQNEAQLEKSRLLSDRFSAERPKGSFSTLEIQRTEQGDSAMYLCASSPRDRVDHGYTFGSGTRLTVV.